This T cell receptor beta chain was sequenced during a study of T cell repertoires in cytomegalovirus infection. In the study overall: It can be stated that public TCR beta signatures indicated CMV infection as well as a matching HLA type. Study findings and constraints: Identification of carriers of CMV plus the relevant HLA was achieved through cumulative public TCR beta family frequency.

Via MiXCR, TCRdb re-called the reads, giving one row per CDR3 protein. The profile shows about 52,000 distinct CDR3 sequences, about 20% of them singletons. On this clonotype itself: The antigen remains unidentified.

The germline V gene encodes CDR1 MNHEY and CDR2 SVGEGT. The CDR3 spans 12 residues. Trimming stripped 6 bases from V and 10 bases from J, with 13 bases between. Source: CD8+ T cells from cultured PBMCs, taken from culture after CMV antigen stimulation. The chain uses TRBV6-2 or TRBV6-3 and TRBJ2-1; D unresolved. The origin of this receptor is a human donor in good health (CMV status not recorded). Some clones in this sample may be carry-over from other donors' samples. The CDR3 region is CASRSTPKEQFF. DNA for the CDR3: TGTGCCAGCAGATCGACCCCCAAGGAGCAGTTCTTC.